At least ten counts were recorded for the clone carrying this T cell receptor beta chain. As yet, its antigen is unknown. By 5'RACE template switching, TCR cDNA was produced, with a universal primer site and UMIs added in the process. TCRdb re-derived calls from the 5' RACE reads in MiXCR, one entry per CDR3 protein. The sample has about 130,000 distinct CDR3 sequences, 6.5% to 8% seen once. These data are taken from a study of T cells after yellow fever vaccination. Study-level findings and limits: A limited proportion of clonotypes was detected within both the CD4 and CD8 compartments. The secondary T-cell response peaked on day 5, not day 15, but was weaker. In post-booster samples, most primary-vaccination clones reappeared (approximately 96% CD4, nearly 90% CD8).

The germline CDR1 and CDR2 sequences are MNHEY and SVGAGI. The J segment lost 2 bases and the V segment lost 0 bases, leaving 3 bases of the junction unmatched. The CDR3 length is 15 residues. This clonotype was sampled from a man younger than 30 who received the YFV17D yellow fever vaccine. The chain couples TRBV6-5 to TRBJ2-5, with 7 bases that match TRBD2. The sample in question was CD4+ T cells sorted from PBMCs, obtained more than 8 days after the first yellow fever vaccination. The CDR3: CASSYSGGIQETQYF. DNA of the CDR3: TGTGCCAGCAGTTACTCGGGGGGGATTCAAGAGACCCAGTACTTC.